Presented here are 12 T cell receptor beta chains from one specimen sequenced in a study of human T cells and chemical hapten exposure. Specified time point: patch test 3, about 24 weeks after DPC sensitization. Treatment in this sample: therapeutic diphenylcyclopropenone sensitization with weekly scalp DPC. TCRdb fed the RACE reads into MiXCR, producing one record per CDR3 protein. This sample has about 190,000 distinct CDR3 sequences, with 24% found just once. Sequenced here: whole blood, sampled in connection with sensitization to the hapten diphenylcyclopropenone (DPC). The receptor set was obtained from a woman aged 40 to 50 with alopecia areata. Some clones in this sample may be carry-over from other donors' samples.

There are a few counts of this clonotype. This rearrangement joins TRBV20-1 to TRBJ2-3; TRBD2 agrees at 11 bases. Per the germline V gene, CDR1 is DFQATT and CDR2 is SNEGSKA (reference sequence). The CDR3 has 13 residues. After removal of 3 bases from V and 5 bases from J, the junction contained 1 base not matched to a gene. The CDR3 nucleotides read TGCAGTGCTAGTAGCGGGAGGGTAGATACGCAGTATTTT. Translated, it gives CSASSGRVDTQYF.

This clonotype was found a few times. V and J are TRBV18 and TRBJ1-5; 7 nucleotides line up with TRBD1. This CDR3 region has 14 residues. Looked up from germline, CDR1 is KGHSH and CDR2 is LQKENI. The J segment lost 9 bases and the V segment lost 6 bases, leaving 11 bases of the junction unmatched. CDR3 in amino acids: CASSPGQERGPQHF. The CDR3 DNA sequence: TGTGCCAGCTCCCCAGGACAGGAGAGAGGGCCCCAGCATTTT.

This clonotype was recorded a few times. The chain recombines TRBV29-1 with TRBJ2-2; 7 nucleotides align to TRBD2. This CDR3 region has 12 residues. The germline CDR1 and CDR2 sequences are SQVTM and ANQGSEA. V trimming: 7 bases; J trimming: 6 bases; junction bases outside the gene matches: 5. CDR3 nucleotide sequence: TGCAGCGCAAAACGGGAGGCCGGGGAGCTGTTTTTT. Amino acid sequence: CSAKREAGELFF.

This clonotype occurred many times. One end of the junction does not line up with germline, which may come from a read error. The chain uses TRBV7-9 and TRBJ1-1; 7 nucleotides match TRBD1. CDR3 length: 14 residues. In germline, CDR1 is SEHNR, CDR2 FQNEAQ (reference sequence). CDR3 nucleotide sequence: TGTGCCAGCACCTTAGACAGGGTATCCACTGAAGCTTTCTTT. It codes for CASTLDRVSTEAFF. The full variable domain, completed using reference TRBV7-9 and TRBJ1-1, is DTGVSQNPRHKITKRGQNVTFRCDPISEHNRLYWYRQTLGQGPEFLTYFQNEAQLEKSRLLSDRFSAERPKGSFSTLEIQRTEQGDSAMYLCASTLDRVSTEAFFGQGTRLTVV.

This clonotype has at least ten counts. The chain links TRBV4-3 to TRBJ1-6; D remains unclear. CDR3 length: 19 amino acids. The germline CDR1 and CDR2 sequences are LGHNA and YSLEER. The V end lost 0 bases, the J end lost 0 bases, and 15 bases lay between the germline ends. CDR3 nucleotide sequence: TGCGCCAGCAGCCAAGACCATGAGAGGGCGAGCTCCTATAATTCACCCCTCCACTTT. Translating gives CASSQDHERASSYNSPLHF.

The chain joins TRBV6-2 or TRBV6-3 to TRBJ2-5; 7 positions agree with TRBD2. J lost 1 base, V lost 7 bases, and 12 bases had no gene match. From germline, CDR1 is MNHEY and CDR2 SVGEGT. The CDR3 has 16 residues. CDR3 loop: CASIAGGGSIQETQYF. In nucleotides, the CDR3 is TGTGCCAGCATCGCCGGCGGGGGTTCGATCCAAGAGACCCAGTACTTC.

This chain joins TRBV7-9 and TRBJ2-2, with TRBD2 matching over 9 bases. Germline trimming cut 5 bases from V and 6 bases from J; bases unmatched to any gene: 4. This CDR3 has 14 residues. Germline CDR1 reads SEHNR; CDR2 reads FQNEAQ (reference sequence). The CDR3 spells CASSRTSVPGELFF. DNA of the CDR3: TGTGCCAGCAGCAGGACTAGCGTCCCCGGGGAGCTGTTTTTT.

The chain uses TRBV20-1 and TRBJ2-7, with D tentatively TRBD1 or TRBD2 (5 bases each). V gave up 1 base and J gave up 0 bases, with 10 bases separating them. Germline-derived CDR1 and CDR2 are DFQATT and SNEGSKA (reference sequence). The CDR3 covers 14 residues. The CDR3 DNA is TGCAGTGCTAGAGTTCTGGGACGCTCCTACGAGCAGTACTTC. This gives the protein CSARVLGRSYEQYF.

The chain is built from TRBV7-9 and TRBJ2-1, with 12 nucleotides matching TRBD2. Losses at the gene ends were 4 bases for V and 6 bases for J; bases not matched to a gene: 4. Germline assignment: CDR1 SEHNR and CDR2 FQNEAQ (reference sequence). This CDR3 has 15 residues. CDR3 protein: CASSSSGRAVNEQFF. CDR3 DNA: TGTGCCAGCAGCTCTAGCGGGAGGGCCGTCAATGAGCAGTTCTTC.

This clonotype came up a few times. The chain combines TRBV4-3 with TRBJ2-5; the D is unclear. This CDR3 has 14 amino acids. V dropped 0 bases and J dropped 2 bases, with 7 bases sitting between them. Germline values: CDR1 LGHNA, CDR2 YSLEER. The CDR3 nucleotides are TGCGCCAGCAGCCAAGACTACGGACAAGAGACCCAGTACTTC. The encoded protein is CASSQDYGQETQYF.

V gene TRBV6-5 combines with J gene TRBJ2-7; the D is unclear. V shed 4 bases and J shed 5 bases, with 12 bases lying between them. Germline V gene sequence: CDR1 MNHEY, CDR2 SVGAGI. The CDR3 extends over 13 amino acids. DNA for the CDR3: TGTGCCAGCAGTTCTTACGGAGTGAACGAGCAGTACTTC. Residues: CASSSYGVNEQYF.

The chain carries TRBV11-1 and TRBJ1-1, with no clear D. CDR1 is SGHAT and CDR2 is FQDESV in the germline V gene (reference sequence). The CDR3 spans 14 residues. The V end lost 5 bases, the J end lost 2 bases, and 12 bases lay between the germline ends. The CDR3 region is CASSPGLGNTEAFF. CDR3 coding DNA: TGTGCCAGCAGCCCTGGACTCGGCAACACTGAAGCTTTCTTT. Filled out from reference TRBV11-1 and TRBJ1-1, the complete variable domain reads EAEVAQSPRYKITEKSQAVAFWCDPISGHATLYWYRQILGQGPELLVQFQDESVVDDSQLPKDRFSAERLKGVDSTLKIQPAELGDSAMYLCASSPGLGNTEAFFGQGTRLTVV.